This TCR beta chain was sequenced for a study of CD4 T cells in relation to SARS-CoV-2 and coronaviruses. Unexposed donor CD4+ T cells date from about 2011-2018, before the COVID-19 pandemic. Regarding the study as a whole: This crossreactivity analysis covered spike protein alone, no other viral proteins. Samples before the pandemic and after infection were not matched within any donor. Monoreactive clones expanded significantly more to SARS-CoV-2 than crossreactive clones did.

The ends were cut back, 6 bases at V and 5 bases at J, with 13 bases in the middle. This CDR3 region has 13 residues. Germline lookup yields CDR1 MDHEN and CDR2 SYDVKM. Sequencing used immunoSEQ multiplex PCR; TCRdb keeps in-frame clones, though not all of them. Of approximately 64,000 clones in the sample, 94% were seen once. In regard to this clone: Antigen specificity is unknown.

The sequencing input was naive CD4+ T cells from PBMCs. Stated subset: naive CD4+ T cells isolated by negative enrichment. The chain joins TRBV28 to TRBJ1-2; the D is unclear. The TCR was taken from a human donor in good health. For the CDR3, the DNA is TGTGCCAGCAGCTCGGGAGCGGGATATGGCTACACCTTC. Its translation: CASSSGAGYGYTF.